This T cell receptor beta chain was observed in a study of blood T cell repertoires in COVID-19. Participant-reported clinical history was the basis for cohort assignment. Cohort 3 recovered donors had two negative PCRs, clearance, or symptom resolution. Per the study methods: Scientists estimated how many nucleated cells there were by amplifying reference gene primers. Profiled with immunoSEQ multiplex PCR; TCRdb holds only in-frame clones, not every one. That table gives V, J and clone size, and the DNA gave D and trimming. The sample has just over 350,000 clones, over 75% seen once. The CDR3 is made up of 17 amino acids. Germline CDR1 reads SGHVS; CDR2 reads FNYEAQ. V lost 3 bases, J lost 5 bases, and 8 bases stayed unmatched.

The rearrangement joins TRBV7-6 to TRBJ2-5, with 14 positions matching TRBD2. This clonotype originated in a woman aged 25-40 years who had recovered from COVID-19. The material sequenced was PBMCs or T cells enriched from blood (not recorded which). This chain's CDR3 is CASSFSTSGGADETQYF. In DNA, the CDR3 is TGTGCCAGCAGCTTTTCGACTAGCGGGGGGGCGGATGAGACCCAGTACTTC.